This entry lists 18 T cell receptor beta chains sequenced from one sample in a study of radiotherapy plus CTLA-4 blockade in lung cancer. Clones were read by immunoSEQ multiplex PCR, and TCRdb kept only the in-frame ones, dropping some. This table holds 50,000 to 85,000 clones, around 83% found once. Sample: peripheral blood, taken from a patient treated with radiotherapy plus ipilimumab. Receptor source: a human donor with non-small cell lung cancer who had a partial response to radiotherapy plus ipilimumab.

This rearrangement joins TRBV28 to TRBJ2-1, with 10 bases identical to TRBD2. J gave up 1 base and V 5 bases, and 5 bases lay outside the gene matches. Germline CDR1 MDHEN, CDR2 SYDVKM. The CDR3 spans 16 residues. The CDR3 reads CASSPLTSGSYNEQFF. CDR3 coding DNA: TGTGCCAGCAGTCCACTGACTAGCGGGTCCTACAATGAGCAGTTCTTC.

The chain joins TRBV28 to TRBJ1-4, with 7 positions matching TRBD1. Germline assignment: CDR1 MDHEN and CDR2 SYDVKM. The CDR3 is 13 amino acids. The V segment lost 4 bases and the J segment 6 bases; nucleotides outside the gene matches: 2. CDR3: CASSSTGYEKLFF. CDR3 coding DNA: TGTGCCAGCAGTTCGACAGGGTATGAAAAACTGTTTTTT.

This clone was detected only a few times. The chain has TRBV25-1 and TRBJ1-2, with D perhaps TRBD1 (5 bases). The ends were cut back, 6 bases at V and 6 bases at J, with 8 bases in the middle. The CDR3 runs 11 residues. Germline CDR1 is MGHDK and CDR2 is SYGVNS. The CDR3 region has the DNA TGTGCCAGCAGCGCAGGGCATGGCTACACCTTC. Protein sequence: CASSAGHGYTF.

The V and J genes are TRBV28 and TRBJ2-7; D gene unclear. Trimming took off 4 bases at V and 2 bases at J, with 6 bases between the two ends. The length of the CDR3 is 12 residues. CDR1 is MDHEN and CDR2 is SYDVKM in the germline V gene. In DNA form, the CDR3 reads TGTGCCAGCAGTTCACGCGCCTACGAGCAGTACTTC. It yields the protein CASSSRAYEQYF.

The CDR3 sequence: CASSPGARMETQYF. In DNA form, the CDR3 reads TGCGCCAGCAGCCCGGGTGCGAGGATGGAGACCCAGTACTTC. V and J are TRBV5-1 and TRBJ2-5; D unresolved. The CDR3 is made up of 14 amino acids. Germline CDR1 and CDR2: SGHRS and YFSETQ. V was pared by 4 bases and J by 5 bases, with 15 bases between.

This sequence joins TRBV28 and TRBJ2-5, with TRBD1 as a possible D gene (6 bases). The V end lost 2 bases, the J end lost 2 bases, and 12 bases lay between the germline ends. The CDR3 has 15 residues. The germline V gene has CDR1 MDHEN and CDR2 SYDVKM. The CDR3 region is CASSLGGWVQETQYF. The CDR3 DNA sequence: TGTGCCAGCAGTTTAGGGGGCTGGGTTCAAGAGACCCAGTACTTC.

The rearrangement joins TRBV10-3 to TRBJ1-5, with TRBD1 as a possible D gene (6 bases). Germline V gene data show CDR1 as ENHRY and CDR2 as SYGVKD. CDR3 length: 16 residues. V lost 4 bases and J 4 bases, leaving 17 bases between the germline ends. The chain's CDR3 is CAISGGTNRENQPQHF. The CDR3 nucleotides are TGTGCCATCAGTGGAGGAACGAACAGGGAGAATCAGCCCCAGCATTTT.

J is TRBJ1-2 and V is TRBV5-6, with D tentatively TRBD1 (5 bases). Between the trimmed V and J ends, which lost 1 base and 4 bases, there was a span of 11 bases. This CDR3 has 14 residues. CDR1 and CDR2 from the germline V gene are SGHDT and YYEEEE. CDR3 sequence reads: CASSLTGGSYGYTF. For the CDR3, the DNA is TGTGCCAGCAGCTTGACGGGGGGGAGCTATGGCTACACCTTC.

V usage is TRBV6-5 and J usage is TRBJ2-1, with 13 positions matching TRBD2. The CDR3 length is 15 residues. V was clipped by 5 bases and J by 10 bases; unmatched bases: 8. Germline V CDR1 and CDR2: MNHEY, SVGAGI. The CDR3 DNA follows: TGTGCCAGCAGTCCAGGACTAGCGGGAGCGTTAGAGCAGTTCTTC. The encoded protein is CASSPGLAGALEQFF.

The gene calls are TRBV6-5 and TRBJ2-1, with TRBD1 matching 8 bases. Germline V gene data show CDR1 as MNHEY and CDR2 as SVGAGI. This CDR3 has 15 amino acids. The V segment lost 2 bases and the J segment 10 bases; nucleotides outside the gene matches: 10. The CDR3 spells CASSYGGTGLEEQFF. In DNA form, the CDR3 reads TGTGCCAGCAGTTACGGCGGGACAGGCCTTGAAGAGCAGTTCTTC.

This chain connects TRBV18 to TRBJ2-5; tentative D call: TRBD2 (5 bases). The length of the CDR3 is 15 residues. Germline CDR1 reads KGHSH; CDR2 reads LQKENI. V was pared by 6 bases and J by 1 base, with 15 bases between. This CDR3 reads CASSLATLAQETQYF. CDR3 DNA sequence: TGTGCCAGCTCCCTTGCCACCCTAGCCCAAGAGACCCAGTACTTC. The whole variable domain, remainder taken from reference TRBV18 and TRBJ2-5, is NAGVMQNPRHLVRRRGQEARLRCSPMKGHSHVYWYRQLPEEGLKFMVYLQKENIIDESGMPKERFSAEFPKEGPSILRIQQVVRGDSAAYFCASSLATLAQETQYFGPGTRLLVL.

This chain links TRBV6-5 with TRBJ2-7; TRBD1 agrees at 10 bases. This CDR3 is 15 amino acids long. Germline V lookup: CDR1 MNHEY, CDR2 SVGAGI. The ends lost 2 bases at V and 2 bases at J; junction bases unmatched: 3. CDR3 amino acids: CASSYGDRGAYEQYF. The CDR3 DNA is TGTGCCAGCAGTTACGGGGACAGGGGCGCCTACGAGCAGTACTTC.

The chain employs TRBV6-1 and TRBJ1-2; D is possibly TRBD1 (6 bases). The CDR3 sequence is 14 residues long. V lost 7 bases and J 6 bases, leaving 18 bases between the germline ends. CDR1 MNHNS and CDR2 SASEGT come from the germline V gene. The CDR3 protein is CASIDRDRIDGYTF. CDR3 nucleotides: TGTGCCAGCATAGATAGAGACAGGATAGATGGCTACACCTTC.

The chain uses TRBV5-1 and TRBJ1-2, with 11 nucleotides matching TRBD1. The CDR3 is made up of 17 amino acids. J was trimmed by 6 bases and V by 2 bases; bases with no gene match: 12. Per germline, CDR1 SGHRS and CDR2 YFSETQ. CDR3: CASSLAPGTGGKNGYTF. CDR3 coding DNA: TGCGCCAGCAGCTTAGCACCCGGGACAGGGGGTAAGAATGGCTACACCTTC.

The chain links TRBV5-1 to TRBJ1-2; 10 bases align to TRBD1. Germline CDR1 and CDR2: SGHRS and YFSETQ. CDR3 length: 15 amino acids. The trim removed 3 bases at V and 0 bases at J, leaving 2 bases unmatched. CDR3 loop: CASSYDRGPNYGYTF. In nucleotides, the CDR3 is TGCGCCAGCAGCTACGACAGGGGGCCTAACTATGGCTACACCTTC.

This clone has a single count. The chain has TRBV2 and TRBJ1-3, with TRBD1 as a possible D gene (5 bases). This CDR3 has 14 residues. Deletions cut 2 bases from V and 4 bases from J, with 9 bases between. In germline, CDR1 is SNHLY, CDR2 FYNNEI. Here the CDR3 DNA reads TGTGCCAGCAGTGAACAGGGCGGAGGAAACACCATATATTTT. It translates to CASSEQGGGNTIYF.

The chain links TRBV30 to TRBJ2-5, with TRBD2 matching 8 bases. CDR1 is GTSNPN and CDR2 is SVGIG in the germline V gene (reference sequence). V gave up 1 base and J gave up 2 bases; unmatched junction bases: 6. The CDR3 is made up of 15 amino acids. This CDR3 is CAWSDWLAGQETQYF. DNA of the CDR3: TGTGCCTGGAGTGATTGGCTAGCGGGTCAAGAGACCCAGTACTTC.

This chain links TRBV11-2 with TRBJ2-3; 10 nucleotides agree with TRBD2. Trimming at V came to 5 bases and at J to 0 bases, leaving 5 bases not matched to a gene. Germline-derived CDR1 and CDR2 are SGHAT and FQNNGV. The CDR3 consists of 16 residues. This CDR3 reads CASSAGLAVSTDTQYF. The DNA for the CDR3 is TGTGCCAGCAGCGCAGGACTAGCGGTGAGCACAGATACGCAGTATTTT. Using reference TRBV11-2 and TRBJ2-3 for the parts outside the CDR3, the full variable domain is EAGVAQSPRYKIIEKRQSVAFWCNPISGHATLYWYQQILGQGPKLLIQFQNNGVVDDSQLPKDRFSAERLKGVDSTLKIQPAKLEDSAVYLCASSAGLAVSTDTQYFGPGTRLTVL.